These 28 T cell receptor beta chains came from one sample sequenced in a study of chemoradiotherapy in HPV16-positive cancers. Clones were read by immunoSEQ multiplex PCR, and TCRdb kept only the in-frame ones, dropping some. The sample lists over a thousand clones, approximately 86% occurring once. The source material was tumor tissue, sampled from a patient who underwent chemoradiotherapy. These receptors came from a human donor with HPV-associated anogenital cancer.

CDR3 residues: CASSDSVSTDTQYF. As DNA, the CDR3 is TGTGCCAGCAGCGATAGCGTGAGCACAGATACGCAGTATTTT. The rearrangement links TRBV6-5 to TRBJ2-3, with D maybe TRBD2 (5 bases). CDR1 MNHEY and CDR2 SVGAGI come from the germline V gene. The CDR3 consists of 14 residues. V was clipped by 6 bases and J by 0 bases, with 10 bases between them.

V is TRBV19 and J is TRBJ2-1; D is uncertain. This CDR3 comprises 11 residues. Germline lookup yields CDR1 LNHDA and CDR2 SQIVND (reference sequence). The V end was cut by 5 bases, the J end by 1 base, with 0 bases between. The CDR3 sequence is CASSSYNEQFF. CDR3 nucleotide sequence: TGTGCCAGTAGTTCCTACAATGAGCAGTTCTTC.

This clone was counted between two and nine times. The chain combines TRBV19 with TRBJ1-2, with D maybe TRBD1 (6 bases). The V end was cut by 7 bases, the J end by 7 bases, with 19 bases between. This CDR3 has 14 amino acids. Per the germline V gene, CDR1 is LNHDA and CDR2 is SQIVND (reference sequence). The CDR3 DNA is TGTGCCAGTAAGCGGGCAGGGGATTCGTTTGGCTACACCTTC. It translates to CASKRAGDSFGYTF. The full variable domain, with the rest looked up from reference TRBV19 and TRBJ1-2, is DGGITQSPKYLFRKEGQNVTLSCEQNLNHDAMYWYRQDPGQGLRLIYYSQIVNDFQKGDIAEGYSVSREKKESFPLTVTSAQKNPTAFYLCASKRAGDSFGYTFGSGTRLTVV.

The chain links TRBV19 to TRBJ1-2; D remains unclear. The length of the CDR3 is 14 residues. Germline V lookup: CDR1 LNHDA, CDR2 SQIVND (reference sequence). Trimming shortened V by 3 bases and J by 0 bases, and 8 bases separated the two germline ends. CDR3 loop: CASSIRNANYGYTF. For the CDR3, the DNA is TGTGCCAGTAGTATCCGGAACGCTAACTATGGCTACACCTTC. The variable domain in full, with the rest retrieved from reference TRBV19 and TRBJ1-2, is DGGITQSPKYLFRKEGQNVTLSCEQNLNHDAMYWYRQDPGQGLRLIYYSQIVNDFQKGDIAEGYSVSREKKESFPLTVTSAQKNPTAFYLCASSIRNANYGYTFGSGTRLTVV.

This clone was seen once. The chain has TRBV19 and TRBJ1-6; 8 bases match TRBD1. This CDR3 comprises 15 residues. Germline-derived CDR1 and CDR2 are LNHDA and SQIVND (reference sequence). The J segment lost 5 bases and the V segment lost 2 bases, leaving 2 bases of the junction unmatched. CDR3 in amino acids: CASSIQGAHNSPLHF. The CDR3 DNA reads TGTGCCAGTAGTATACAGGGGGCGCATAATTCACCCCTCCACTTT.

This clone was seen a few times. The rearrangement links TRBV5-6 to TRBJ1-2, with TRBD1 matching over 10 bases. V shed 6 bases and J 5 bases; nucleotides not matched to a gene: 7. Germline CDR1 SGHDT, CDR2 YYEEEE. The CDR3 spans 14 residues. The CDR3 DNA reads TGTGCCAGCAACCTAATGGACAGGGGGTATGGCTACACCTTC. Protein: CASNLMDRGYGYTF.

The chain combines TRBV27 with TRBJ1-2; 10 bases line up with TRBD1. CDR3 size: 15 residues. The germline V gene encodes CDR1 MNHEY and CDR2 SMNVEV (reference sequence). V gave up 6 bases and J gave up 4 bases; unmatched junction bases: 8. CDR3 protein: CASRRGTGVVYGYTF. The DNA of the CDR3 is TGTGCCAGCAGACGGGGGACAGGGGTGGTCTATGGCTACACCTTC.

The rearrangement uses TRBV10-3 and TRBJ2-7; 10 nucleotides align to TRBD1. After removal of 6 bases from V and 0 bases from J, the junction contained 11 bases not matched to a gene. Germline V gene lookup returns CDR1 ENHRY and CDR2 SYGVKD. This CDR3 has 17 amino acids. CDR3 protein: CAIREGQGPRSSYEQYF. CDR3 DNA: TGTGCCATCAGGGAGGGACAGGGGCCCCGAAGCTCCTACGAGCAGTACTTC.

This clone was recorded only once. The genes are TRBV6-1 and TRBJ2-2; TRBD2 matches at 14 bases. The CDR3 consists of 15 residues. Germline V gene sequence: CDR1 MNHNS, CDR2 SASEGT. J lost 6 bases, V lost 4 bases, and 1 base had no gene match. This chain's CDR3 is CASSGLAGGPGELFF. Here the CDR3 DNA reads TGTGCCAGCAGTGGACTAGCGGGGGGGCCCGGGGAGCTGTTTTTT.

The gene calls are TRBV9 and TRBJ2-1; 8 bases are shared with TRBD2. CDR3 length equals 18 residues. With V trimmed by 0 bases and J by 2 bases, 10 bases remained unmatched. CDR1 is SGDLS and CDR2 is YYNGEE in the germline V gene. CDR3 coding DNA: TGTGCCAGCAGCGTAGAAGAGGTCGCAGCGGGGGCCTACAATGAGCAGTTCTTC. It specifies CASSVEEVAAGAYNEQFF.

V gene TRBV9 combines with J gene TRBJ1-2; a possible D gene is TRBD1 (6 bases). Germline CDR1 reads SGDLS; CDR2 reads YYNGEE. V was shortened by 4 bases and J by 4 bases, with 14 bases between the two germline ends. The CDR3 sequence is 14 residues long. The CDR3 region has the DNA TGTGCCAGCAGCCTTCGCGAGGGGGGCTATGGCTACACCTTC. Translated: CASSLREGGYGYTF.

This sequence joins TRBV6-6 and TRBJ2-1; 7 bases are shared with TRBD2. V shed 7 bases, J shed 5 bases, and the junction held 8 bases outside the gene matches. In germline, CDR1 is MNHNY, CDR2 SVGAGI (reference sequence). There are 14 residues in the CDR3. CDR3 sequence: CASTAGVRNNEQFF. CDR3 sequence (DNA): TGTGCCAGCACGGCGGGAGTGAGAAACAATGAGCAGTTCTTC.

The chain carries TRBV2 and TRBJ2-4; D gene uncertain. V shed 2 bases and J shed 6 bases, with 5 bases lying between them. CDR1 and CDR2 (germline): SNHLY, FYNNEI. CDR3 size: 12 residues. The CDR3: CASSEPGNIQYF. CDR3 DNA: TGTGCCAGCAGTGAACCTGGAAACATTCAGTACTTC.

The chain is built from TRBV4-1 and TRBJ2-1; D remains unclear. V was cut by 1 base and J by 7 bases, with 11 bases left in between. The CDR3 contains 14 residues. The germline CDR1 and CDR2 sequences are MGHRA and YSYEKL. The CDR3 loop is CASSQGTSRNEQFF. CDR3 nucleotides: TGCGCCAGCAGCCAAGGCACGTCGAGGAATGAGCAGTTCTTC.

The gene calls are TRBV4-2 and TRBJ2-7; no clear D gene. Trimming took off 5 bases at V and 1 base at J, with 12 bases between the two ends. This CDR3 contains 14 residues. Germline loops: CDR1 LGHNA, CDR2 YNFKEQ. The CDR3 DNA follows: TGTGCCAGCAGCAGGACGGCTGAATCCTACGAGCAGTACTTC. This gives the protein CASSRTAESYEQYF.

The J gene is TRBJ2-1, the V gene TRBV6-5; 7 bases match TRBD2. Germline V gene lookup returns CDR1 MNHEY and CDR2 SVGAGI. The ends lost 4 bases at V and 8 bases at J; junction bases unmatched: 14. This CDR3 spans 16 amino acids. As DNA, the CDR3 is TGTGCCAGCAGTTCGAGCGGGACCGGAATGGTCGATGAGCAGTTCTTC. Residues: CASSSSGTGMVDEQFF.

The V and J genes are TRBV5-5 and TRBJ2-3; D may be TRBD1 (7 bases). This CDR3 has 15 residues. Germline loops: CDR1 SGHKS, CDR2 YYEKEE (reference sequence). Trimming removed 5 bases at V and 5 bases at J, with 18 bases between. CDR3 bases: TGTGCCAGCAGACGTCAGGGGGGCGGACTAGATACGCAGTATTTT. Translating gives CASRRQGGGLDTQYF. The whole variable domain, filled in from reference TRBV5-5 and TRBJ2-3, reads DAGVTQSPTHLIKTRGQQVTLRCSPISGHKSVSWYQQVLGQGPQFIFQYYEKEERGRGNFPDRFSARQFPNYSSELNVNALLLGDSALYLCASRRQGGGLDTQYFGPGTRLTVL.

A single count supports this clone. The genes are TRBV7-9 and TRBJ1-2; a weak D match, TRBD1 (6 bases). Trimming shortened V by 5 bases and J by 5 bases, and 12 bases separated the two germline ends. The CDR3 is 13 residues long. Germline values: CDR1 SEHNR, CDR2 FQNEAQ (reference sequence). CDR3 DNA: TGTGCCAGCAGCAACAGGGTGGAGTATGGCTACACCTTC. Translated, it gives CASSNRVEYGYTF.

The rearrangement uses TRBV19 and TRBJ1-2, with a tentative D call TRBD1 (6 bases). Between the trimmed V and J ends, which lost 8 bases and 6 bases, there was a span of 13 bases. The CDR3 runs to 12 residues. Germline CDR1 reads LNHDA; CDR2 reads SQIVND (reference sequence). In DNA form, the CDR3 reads TGTGCCAGTTGGGCACAGGGTAATGGCTACACCTTC. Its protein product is CASWAQGNGYTF.

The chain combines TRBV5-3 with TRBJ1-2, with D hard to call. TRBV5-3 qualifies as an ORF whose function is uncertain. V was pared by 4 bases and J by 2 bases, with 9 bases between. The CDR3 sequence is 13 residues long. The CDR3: CARSPEANYGYTF. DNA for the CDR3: TGTGCCAGAAGCCCGGAGGCCAACTATGGCTACACCTTC.

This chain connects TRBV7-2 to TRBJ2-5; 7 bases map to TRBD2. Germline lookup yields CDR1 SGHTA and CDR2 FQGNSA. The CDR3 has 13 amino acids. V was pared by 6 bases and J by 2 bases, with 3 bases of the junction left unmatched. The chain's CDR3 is CASRGRGQETQYF. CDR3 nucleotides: TGTGCCAGCAGGGGGCGGGGGCAAGAGACCCAGTACTTC.

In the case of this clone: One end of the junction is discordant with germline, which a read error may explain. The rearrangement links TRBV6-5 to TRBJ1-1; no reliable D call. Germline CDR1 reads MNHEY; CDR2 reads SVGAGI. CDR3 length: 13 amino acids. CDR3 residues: CASRYSRGTEAFF. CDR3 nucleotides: TGTGCCAGCAGGTACTCCCGGGGCACTGAAGCTTTCTTT.

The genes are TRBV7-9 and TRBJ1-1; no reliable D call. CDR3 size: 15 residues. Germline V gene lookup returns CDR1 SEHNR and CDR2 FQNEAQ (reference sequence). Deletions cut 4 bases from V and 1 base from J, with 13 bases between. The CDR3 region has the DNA TGTGCCAGCAGCTCCACATTGGTGAGGAACACTGAAGCTTTCTTT. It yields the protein CASSSTLVRNTEAFF.

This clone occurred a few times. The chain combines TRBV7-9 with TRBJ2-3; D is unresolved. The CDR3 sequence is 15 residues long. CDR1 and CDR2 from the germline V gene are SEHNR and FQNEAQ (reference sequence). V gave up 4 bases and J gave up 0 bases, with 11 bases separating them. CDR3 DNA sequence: TGTGCCAGCAGCTCTATGCTAACTAGCACAGATACGCAGTATTTT. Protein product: CASSSMLTSTDTQYF. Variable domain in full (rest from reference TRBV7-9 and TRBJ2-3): DTGVSQNPRHKITKRGQNVTFRCDPISEHNRLYWYRQTLGQGPEFLTYFQNEAQLEKSRLLSDRFSAERPKGSFSTLEIQRTEQGDSAMYLCASSSMLTSTDTQYFGPGTRLTVL.

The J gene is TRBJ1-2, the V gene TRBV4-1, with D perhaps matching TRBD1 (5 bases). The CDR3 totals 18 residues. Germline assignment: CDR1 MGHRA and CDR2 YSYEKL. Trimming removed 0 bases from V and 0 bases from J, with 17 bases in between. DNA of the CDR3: TGCGCCAGCAGCCAAGAATATGGTCCGGGGGTGACTAACTATGGCTACACCTTC. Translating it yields CASSQEYGPGVTNYGYTF.

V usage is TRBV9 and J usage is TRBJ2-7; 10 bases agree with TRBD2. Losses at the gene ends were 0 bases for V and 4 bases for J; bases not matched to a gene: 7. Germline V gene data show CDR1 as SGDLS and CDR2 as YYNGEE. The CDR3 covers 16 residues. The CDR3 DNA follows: TGTGCCAGCAGCGTAGCACCTAGCGGGAGTGTTTACGAGCAGTACTTC. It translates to CASSVAPSGSVYEQYF.

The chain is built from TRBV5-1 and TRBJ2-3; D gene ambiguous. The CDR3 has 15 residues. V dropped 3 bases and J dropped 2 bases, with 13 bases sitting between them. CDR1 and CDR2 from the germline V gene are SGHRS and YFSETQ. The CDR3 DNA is TGCGCCAGCAGCTCCTGGACGGCGTACACAGATACGCAGTATTTT. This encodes CASSSWTAYTDTQYF.

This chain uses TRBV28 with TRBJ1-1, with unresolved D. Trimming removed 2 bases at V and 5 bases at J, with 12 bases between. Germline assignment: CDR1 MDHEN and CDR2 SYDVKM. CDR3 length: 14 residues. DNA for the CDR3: TGTGCCAGCAGTTTAACGGGTCCAAAAACTGAAGCTTTCTTT. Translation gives CASSLTGPKTEAFF.